This passage covers 8 T cell receptor beta chains from one sample sequenced in a study of shared clonotypes between healthy human individuals. TCRdb's table, derived via immunoSEQ multiplex PCR, lists solely in-frame clones and lacks some. The data show around 500,000 clones, with 70% to 80% seen just once and approximately 12% held by the top ten. Sequencing used PBMCs. The receptor set was obtained from a woman between 40 and 55 years old in good health. Some clones in this sample may be carry-over from other donors' samples.

This clone was recorded at least ten times. The chain has TRBV6-5 and TRBJ2-3; TRBD2 might be the D (6 bases). Germline V gene lookup returns CDR1 MNHEY and CDR2 SVGAGI. V was shortened by 6 bases and J by 9 bases, with 10 bases between the two germline ends. This CDR3 is 11 amino acids long. The chain's CDR3 is CASRGDLTQYF. CDR3 bases: TGTGCCAGCAGGGGGGACTTAACGCAGTATTTT.

V gene TRBV4-1 combines with J gene TRBJ2-7, with 8 bases fitting TRBD2. Germline V lookup: CDR1 MGHRA, CDR2 YSYEKL. The V gene end was trimmed by 1 base and the J gene end by 3 bases; junction bases not matched to a gene: 20. The CDR3 is made up of 20 amino acids. Written as DNA, the CDR3 is TGCGCCAGCAGCCAAGCGTGGGTGGCCCTAGCGGGCCACCCTTACTACGAGCAGTACTTC. Its protein is CASSQAWVALAGHPYYEQYF.

This clone has ten or more counts. In the same sample, other DNA sequences code for this CDR3. V gene TRBV11-2 combines with J gene TRBJ2-6, with 10 bases fitting TRBD1. Germline CDR1 reads SGHAT; CDR2 reads FQNNGV. Germline trimming cut 4 bases from V and 3 bases from J; bases unmatched to any gene: 9. The CDR3 has 18 amino acids. The CDR3 DNA reads as TGTGCCAGCAGCTCCGTCCGGGACAGGGGTTATGGGGCCAACGTCCTGACTTTC. Its translation: CASSSVRDRGYGANVLTF.

For the CDR3, the DNA is TGCGCCAGCAGCCAGAGGGGGGTTGGGGGTGAAGCTTTCTTT. Translation gives CASSQRGVGGEAFF. This chain connects TRBV4-3 to TRBJ1-1; D might be TRBD1 (6 bases). Germline V gene data show CDR1 as LGHNA and CDR2 as YSLEER. Trimming took off 3 bases at V and 7 bases at J, with 15 bases between the two ends. The CDR3 loop spans 14 amino acids.

This clone was seen only once. Given a much more abundant clone one base away, this may be a read error. This sequence joins TRBV6-5 and TRBJ2-1; D is unclear. CDR3 size: 12 residues. Per the germline V gene, CDR1 is MNHEY and CDR2 is SVGAGI. V lost 4 bases and J 4 bases, leaving 5 bases between the germline ends. The chain's CDR3 is CASSSNYNEQFF. DNA of the CDR3: TGTGCCAGCAGTTCCAATTACAATGAGCAGTTCTTC.

The chain carries TRBV4-1 and TRBJ1-4; TRBD1 might be the D (5 bases). Trimming took off 4 bases at V and 8 bases at J, with 5 bases between the two ends. CDR3 length: 11 residues. Germline loops: CDR1 MGHRA, CDR2 YSYEKL. CDR3 nucleotide sequence: TGCGCCAGCAGCCGGGGGGAAAAACTGTTTTTT. It specifies CASSRGEKLFF.

This clone came up once. J is TRBJ2-7 and V is TRBV10-3, with D perhaps matching TRBD2 (6 bases). Trimming stripped 8 bases from V and 5 bases from J, with 19 bases between. This CDR3 is 14 amino acids long. The germline gives CDR1 ENHRY, CDR2 SYGVKD. In DNA, the CDR3 is TGTGCCATCCGGAGGGACCTACATCAGGACGAGCAGTACTTC. This gives the protein CAIRRDLHQDEQYF.

This clone was counted ten times or more. In the same sample, other DNA sequences code for this CDR3. V is TRBV19 and J is TRBJ2-1; 10 positions match TRBD2. Germline values: CDR1 LNHDA, CDR2 SQIVND (reference sequence). Trimming cost V 3 bases and J 6 bases; bases outside gene matches: 8. The CDR3 is made up of 16 amino acids. Written as DNA, the CDR3 is TGTGCCAGTAGTATCGGCGGGGCTAGCGGGAGCAATGAGCAGTTCTTC. As protein: CASSIGGASGSNEQFF.